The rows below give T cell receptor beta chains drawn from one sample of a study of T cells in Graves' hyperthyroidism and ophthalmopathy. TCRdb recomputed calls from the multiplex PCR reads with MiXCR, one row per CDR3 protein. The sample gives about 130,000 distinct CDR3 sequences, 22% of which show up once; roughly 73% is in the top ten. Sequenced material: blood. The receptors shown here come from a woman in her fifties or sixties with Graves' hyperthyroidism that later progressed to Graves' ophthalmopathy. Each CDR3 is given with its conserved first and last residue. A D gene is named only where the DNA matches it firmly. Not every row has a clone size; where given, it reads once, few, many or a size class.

TGTGCCAGCAGCCAGAATTCGAGGGTGGGTGAGCAGTTCTTC | CASSQNSRVGEQFF | TRBV3-1 | . | many | TRBJ2-1 | 14
TGTGCCAGCCAGGGGGCAATTCGAACCGGGGAGCTGTTTTTT | CASQGAIRTGELFF | TRBV2 | TRBD1 | many | TRBJ2-2 | 14
TGTGCCAGCAGCCAAGATAGCATTAGGTCGCAGTTCTTC | CASSQDSIRSQFF | TRBV3-1 | . | many | TRBJ2-1 | 13
TGTGCCATCAGTGAGTACAGGGACAATGAGCAGTTCTTC | CAISEYRDNEQFF | TRBV10-3 | . | many | TRBJ2-1 | 13
TGTGCCAGCAGTTTACGTCAGGGGGAAAGCTATGGCTACACCTTC | CASSLRQGESYGYTF | TRBV28 | TRBD1 | many | TRBJ1-2 | 15
TGCAGTGCTAGAGGGAACCAGGGTGGCTACACCTTC | CSARGNQGGYTF | TRBV20-1 | . | . | TRBJ1-2 | 12
TGTGCCAGCAGTGACCGGGACGGCTACTACGAGCAGTACTTC | CASSDRDGYYEQYF | TRBV27 | . | many | TRBJ2-7 | 14
TGTGCCAGTAGTATCGAGAGGAACACCGGGGAGCTGTTTTTT | CASSIERNTGELFF | TRBV19 | . | many | TRBJ2-2 | 14
TGTGCCAGCAGCTCCCGCGGGGGAGGGGGCAGGGGTGGCTACACCTTC | CASSSRGGGGRGGYTF | TRBV7-2 | TRBD1 | few | TRBJ1-2 | 16
TGTGCCAGCAGATCTTTCATAGGGGCACAAGAGACCCAGTACTTC | CASRSFIGAQETQYF | TRBV2 | . | many | TRBJ2-5 | 15
TGCGCCAGCAGCCCTGGGGCAGGGGTAGAGACCCAGTACTTC | CASSPGAGVETQYF | TRBV5-1 | . | . | TRBJ2-5 | 14
TGCGCCAGCAGCCCGGCCCCCATGTCGGTAGTGCAGTTCTTC | CASSPAPMSVVQFF | TRBV5-1 | . | many | TRBJ2-1 | 14
TGTGCCAGCAGTGAAGGGACAGGGAGTGAAAAACTGTTTTTT | CASSEGTGSEKLFF | TRBV6-1 | TRBD1 | . | TRBJ1-4 | 14
TGTGCCAGCAGCTGGACAGGGGGCATGAGCGGGAGTTCCTACGAGCAGTACTTC | CASSWTGGMSGSSYEQYF | TRBV5-6 | TRBD1 | . | TRBJ2-7 | 18
TGTGCCAGCAGCTTAGACGAGTACGAGCAGTACTTC | CASSLDEYEQYF | TRBV7-9 | . | . | TRBJ2-7 | 12
TGTGCCAGCGGTTCCCCAAACCAAGAGACCCAGTACTTC | CASGSPNQETQYF | TRBV28 | . | many | TRBJ2-5 | 13
TGTGCCAGCAGCTTAATAGCCACAGGCCTTGGCACAGATACGCAGTATTTT | CASSLIATGLGTDTQYF | TRBV7-3 | . | many | TRBJ2-3 | 17
TGTGCCAGCAGCCATCCGGGCCCCTTAGCCAAAAACATTCAGTACTTC | CASSHPGPLAKNIQYF | TRBV14 | . | many | TRBJ2-4 | 16
TGCGCCAGCAGCCCCGGGACGAACGATGAAAAACTGTTTTTT | CASSPGTNDEKLFF | TRBV5-1 | . | few | TRBJ1-4 | 14
TGCAGTGCTAGTATAGGGAGCTCCTATAATTCACCCCTCCACTTT | CSASIGSSYNSPLHF | TRBV20-1 | . | many | TRBJ1-6 | 15
TGTGCCTGGACTCCCTCTAGCGAGCAAGAGACCCAGTACTTC | CAWTPSSEQETQYF | TRBV30 | . | . | TRBJ2-5 | 14
TGCAGTGCTAGAGATCGGGTACAGGGTTACTCTGGGGCCAACGTCCTGACTTTC | CSARDRVQGYSGANVLTF | TRBV20-1 | . | few | TRBJ2-6 | 18
TGTGCCAGTAGTATAGGCTACGGGAGCTCCTACGAGCAGTACTTC | CASSIGYGSSYEQYF | TRBV19 | . | . | TRBJ2-7 | 15
TGTGCCAGCAGTTACGGGGCGCGTGCTTTCTTT | CASSYGARAFF | TRBV6-5 | . | many | TRBJ1-1 | 11
TGTGCCAGCAGTGGGACAGGTTCCTACAATGAGCAGTTCTTC | CASSGTGSYNEQFF | TRBV2 | TRBD1 | many | TRBJ2-1 | 14
TGCAGCGTTGTCGGAGAGGGTATCACTGAAGCTTTCTTT | CSVVGEGITEAFF | TRBV29-1 | . | . | TRBJ1-1 | 13